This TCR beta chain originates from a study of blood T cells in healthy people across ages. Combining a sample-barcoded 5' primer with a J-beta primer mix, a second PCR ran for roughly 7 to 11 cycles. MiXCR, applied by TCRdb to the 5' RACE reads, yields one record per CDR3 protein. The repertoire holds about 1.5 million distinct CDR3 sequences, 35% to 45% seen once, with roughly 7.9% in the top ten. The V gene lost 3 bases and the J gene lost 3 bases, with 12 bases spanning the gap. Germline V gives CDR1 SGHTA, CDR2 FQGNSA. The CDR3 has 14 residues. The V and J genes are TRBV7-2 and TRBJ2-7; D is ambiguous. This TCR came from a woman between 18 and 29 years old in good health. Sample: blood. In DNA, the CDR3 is TGTGCCAGCAGCTTGGCGGCCATGGGCTACGAGCAGTACTTC. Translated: CASSLAAMGYEQYF.